This T cell receptor (beta chain) came from a study of blood T cell repertoires in COVID-19. Study-level background: COVID-19 samples collected from the United States, Italy and Spain covered acute and convalescent phases. PBMCs, B-cell-depleted T cells, or T cells were the source of the cDNA or gDNA that made up the material.

Per the study methods: Amplification from reference gene primers served as the basis for estimated nucleated cell counts. Data came from immunoSEQ multiplex PCR; TCRdb stores just in-frame clones and leaves some out. D and trimming come from the DNA, and the V and J calls and clone size come from that table. The sample contains under 150,000 clones, 75% to 95% of which appear only once. CDR3 size: 15 residues. Germline V gene sequence: CDR1 SGHKS, CDR2 YYEKEE (reference sequence). With 4 bases clipped from V and 3 bases from J, the junction kept 4 bases outside the gene matches. The chain uses TRBV5-5 and TRBJ1-4; 9 bases fit TRBD1. The TCR comes from a human donor with active COVID-19. The donor label of this sample is uncertain. What was sequenced was peripheral blood. The CDR3 spells CASSMHRGPNEKLFF. CDR3 nucleotides: TGTGCCAGCAGCATGCACAGGGGGCCTAATGAAAAACTGTTTTTT.